These 30 T cell receptor beta chains originate from one sample sequenced in a study of tumour-infiltrating T cells in Burkitt lymphoma. Profiled with immunoSEQ multiplex PCR; TCRdb holds only in-frame clones, not every one. The data show under 8,000 clones, 15% to 20% seen once. The material sequenced was tumor tissue. The receptors here all came from a human donor with diffuse large B-cell lymphoma.

This clone has more than one count but fewer than ten. The chain links TRBV18 to TRBJ2-7; tentative D call: TRBD1 (6 bases). In germline, CDR1 is KGHSH, CDR2 LQKENI. Deletions cut 2 bases from V and 2 bases from J, with 13 bases between. The CDR3 loop spans 15 amino acids. As DNA, the CDR3 is TGTGCCAGCTCACCATTCGGACAGCCGACCTACGAGCAGTACTTC. Its protein product is CASSPFGQPTYEQYF.

The chain is built from TRBV9 and TRBJ2-3; D remains unclear. The CDR3 runs to 13 residues. The germline V gene has CDR1 SGDLS and CDR2 YYNGEE. V lost 3 bases, J lost 2 bases, and 7 bases lay in between. CDR3 in DNA: TGTGCCAGCAGCGCAGGCTACACAGATACGCAGTATTTT. Amino acid sequence: CASSAGYTDTQYF.

This clone was recorded a few times. The chain's CDR3 is CATTPGQGAGTQYF. CDR3 DNA: TGTGCCACCACCCCGGGACAGGGGGCGGGGACCCAGTACTTC. This rearrangement joins TRBV15 to TRBJ2-5, with TRBD1 matching over 12 bases. V lost 7 bases to trimming and J lost 7 bases; unmatched junction nucleotides: 7. This CDR3 is 14 amino acids long. CDR1 is LNHNV and CDR2 is YYDKDF in the germline V gene (reference sequence).

The rearrangement joins TRBV28 to TRBJ2-1; the match to TRBD2 covers 9 bases. The CDR3 consists of 17 residues. Losses at the gene ends were 4 bases for V and 0 bases for J; bases not matched to a gene: 7. CDR1 and CDR2 (germline): MDHEN, SYDVKM. CDR3 in DNA: TGTGCCAGCAGTTCTCGCTCTAGCGGGATCTCCTACAATGAGCAGTTCTTC. Amino acid sequence: CASSSRSSGISYNEQFF.

About this clone itself: The sample has other DNA sequences that encode this CDR3 too. V is TRBV18 and J is TRBJ2-7; D might be TRBD1 (5 bases). V dropped 0 bases and J dropped 2 bases, with 8 bases sitting between them. Looked up from germline, CDR1 is KGHSH and CDR2 is LQKENI. The CDR3 totals 14 residues. The CDR3 loop reads CASSPPDTPYEQYF. For the CDR3, the DNA is TGTGCCAGCTCACCACCGGACACACCCTACGAGCAGTACTTC.

This clone was picked up a small number of times. The J gene is TRBJ2-7, the V gene TRBV9, with TRBD2 as a possible D gene (5 bases). The CDR3 loop spans 13 amino acids. Germline CDR1 is SGDLS and CDR2 is YYNGEE. Between the trimmed V and J ends, which lost 0 bases and 5 bases, there was a span of 9 bases. This CDR3 is CASSVASYDEQYF. Here the CDR3 DNA reads TGTGCCAGCAGCGTAGCTAGCTATGACGAGCAGTACTTC.

The chain carries TRBV2 and TRBJ1-5; possible D gene TRBD1, 6 bases. V lost 1 base to trimming and J lost 3 bases, with 13 bases between them. Germline values: CDR1 SNHLY, CDR2 FYNNEI. The CDR3 covers 16 residues. The CDR3 loop reads CASSEEGGGNNQPQHF. The CDR3 DNA is TGTGCCAGCAGTGAAGAGGGGGGAGGGAACAATCAGCCCCAGCATTTT.

This clone was seen more than once but under ten times. The chain joins TRBV5-1 to TRBJ2-3; a weak D match, TRBD2 (5 bases). The V end lost 2 bases, the J end lost 0 bases, and 7 bases lay between the germline ends. The CDR3 totals 14 residues. The V gene's germline CDR1 is SGHRS and CDR2 YFSETQ. CDR3 protein: CASSLADSTDTQYF. DNA for the CDR3: TGCGCCAGCAGCTTAGCGGATAGCACAGATACGCAGTATTTT.

This clone showed up just a few times. The gene calls are TRBV19 and TRBJ2-2; no definite D call. The germline V gene encodes CDR1 LNHDA and CDR2 SQIVND (reference sequence). The CDR3 sequence is 16 residues long. The germline V and J ends were trimmed by 5 bases and 4 bases, with 17 bases remaining between them. CDR3 nucleotide sequence: TGTGCCAGTAGTGGTGGGTGGCTCCAAAGCACCGGGGAGCTGTTTTTT. Protein product: CASSGGWLQSTGELFF.

This clone was found a few times. This chain connects TRBV7-9 to TRBJ1-2; D is perhaps TRBD1 (5 bases). The V end lost 4 bases, the J end lost 0 bases, and 12 bases lay between the germline ends. Germline V gene data show CDR1 as SEHNR and CDR2 as FQNEAQ (reference sequence). The length of the CDR3 is 15 residues. CDR3 bases: TGTGCCAGCAGCTCCTCATTGACAGCTAACTATGGCTACACCTTC. Encoded protein: CASSSSLTANYGYTF.

The chain links TRBV7-3 to TRBJ1-1; D call uncertain. From germline, CDR1 is SGHTA and CDR2 FQGTGA. Trimming took 2 bases from V and 5 from J, leaving 12 bases between them. The CDR3 has 14 amino acids. The CDR3 loop reads CASSLREGRTEAFF. For the CDR3, the DNA is TGTGCCAGCAGCTTACGTGAGGGTAGGACTGAAGCTTTCTTT.

The chain carries TRBV30 and TRBJ1-3, with a possible D match to TRBD1 (6 bases). Trimming removed 3 bases from V and 4 bases from J, with 13 bases in between. Germline CDR1 is GTSNPN and CDR2 is SVGIG (reference sequence). The CDR3 covers 14 residues. CDR3 region: CAWRITGYGNTIYF. The DNA for the CDR3 is TGTGCCTGGAGGATTACAGGGTACGGAAACACCATATATTTT.

A few counts support this clone. V usage is TRBV10-3 and J usage is TRBJ1-1; the match to TRBD1 covers 8 bases. This CDR3 has 14 residues. J gave up 6 bases and V 3 bases, and 6 bases lay outside the gene matches. CDR1 is ENHRY and CDR2 is SYGVKD in the germline V gene. DNA of the CDR3: TGTGCCATCAGTGAATCCCAGGGGGCTTCTGAAGCTTTCTTT. It codes for CAISESQGASEAFF.

This chain links TRBV6-6 with TRBJ2-1, with D possibly matching TRBD1 (6 bases). This CDR3 has 14 residues. CDR1 is MNHNY and CDR2 is SVGAGI in the germline V gene (reference sequence). Trimming took off 4 bases at V and 10 bases at J, with 17 bases between the two ends. The CDR3 sequence: CASSSPSGHPEQFF. The CDR3 DNA reads as TGTGCCAGCAGTTCCCCCTCGGGACATCCGGAGCAGTTCTTC.

Only a few counts were recorded for this clone. The V and J genes are TRBV11-3 and TRBJ2-2; D may be TRBD2 (5 bases). Germline CDR1 and CDR2: SGHNT and YENEEA. The germline V and J ends were trimmed by 8 bases and 3 bases, with 13 bases remaining between them. This CDR3 region has 14 residues. CDR3 nucleotide sequence: TGTGCCAGCCCTAGCAAATTTTACACCGGGGAGCTGTTTTTT. Translating gives CASPSKFYTGELFF. The full variable domain, with the rest looked up from reference TRBV11-3 and TRBJ2-2, is EAGVVQSPRYKIIEKKQPVAFWCNPISGHNTLYWYLQNLGQGPELLIRYENEEAVDDSQLPKDRFSAERLKGVDSTLKIQPAELGDSAVYLCASPSKFYTGELFFGEGSRLTVL.

The CDR3 DNA reads TGTGCCAGCAGCTTGGATGTCTTCCAAACGTACAATGAGCAGTTCTTC. Protein: CASSLDVFQTYNEQFF. This chain uses TRBV5-6 with TRBJ2-1, with D unresolved. This CDR3 has 16 amino acids. The V gene lost 0 bases and the J gene lost 4 bases, with 14 bases spanning the gap. Germline V CDR1 and CDR2: SGHDT, YYEEEE.

This rearrangement joins TRBV5-4 to TRBJ2-2, with 14 bases that match TRBD2. Germline V lookup: CDR1 SGHNT, CDR2 YYREEE (reference sequence). The length of the CDR3 is 16 residues. Unmatched junction bases numbered 2, after V lost 2 bases and J lost 5 bases. In DNA, the CDR3 is TGTGCCAGCAGCTTCGGGACTAGCGGGAGTACCGGGGAGCTGTTTTTT. It specifies CASSFGTSGSTGELFF.

V usage is TRBV15 and J usage is TRBJ2-1; a possible D gene is TRBD2 (6 bases). The germline V gene encodes CDR1 LNHNV and CDR2 YYDKDF (reference sequence). Deletions cut 4 bases from V and 8 bases from J, with 15 bases between. The CDR3 has 14 amino acids. The DNA for the CDR3 is TGTGCCACCAGCATGGCGGGAAGCATCTATGAGCAGTTCTTC. Its translation is CATSMAGSIYEQFF.

This clone has a handful of counts. This chain uses TRBV29-1 with TRBJ2-1; TRBD2 aligns across 9 bases. Unmatched junction bases numbered 16, after V lost 7 bases and J lost 0 bases. This CDR3 comprises 18 residues. CDR1 and CDR2 (germline): SQVTM, ANQGSEA. CDR3 protein: CSAQGVASGTSSYNEQFF. CDR3 nucleotide sequence: TGCAGCGCCCAAGGGGTAGCTAGCGGGACGAGCTCCTACAATGAGCAGTTCTTC.

This clone was found a few times. The chain recombines TRBV7-6 with TRBJ2-1; the match to TRBD2 covers 9 bases. CDR1 and CDR2 from the germline V gene are SGHVS and FNYEAQ. The CDR3 runs 15 residues. V was clipped by 6 bases and J by 8 bases; unmatched bases: 11. The CDR3 reads CASRSSGNPFDEQFF. As DNA, the CDR3 is TGTGCCAGCAGATCTAGCGGGAACCCTTTTGATGAGCAGTTCTTC.

This clone was observed a few times. The chain employs TRBV2 and TRBJ1-5; 7 bases match TRBD1. J lost 1 base, V lost 6 bases, and 6 bases had no gene match. Germline V gene lookup returns CDR1 SNHLY and CDR2 FYNNEI. The CDR3 covers 15 residues. The CDR3 sequence: CASSYRGGSNQPQHF. In DNA form, the CDR3 reads TGTGCCAGCAGCTACAGGGGAGGGAGCAATCAGCCCCAGCATTTT. Combining the CDR3 with reference TRBV2 and TRBJ1-5 gives the whole variable domain EPEVTQTPSHQVTQMGQEVILRCVPISNHLYFYWYRQILGQKVEFLVSFYNNEISEKSEIFDDQFSVERPDGSNFTLKIRSTKLEDSAMYFCASSYRGGSNQPQHFGDGTRLSIL.

V usage is TRBV19 and J usage is TRBJ1-4, with D perhaps TRBD1 (6 bases). CDR1 is LNHDA and CDR2 is SQIVND in the germline V gene (reference sequence). This CDR3 comprises 18 residues. V gave up 1 base and J gave up 0 bases, with 15 bases separating them. CDR3 protein: CASSIVLGQPPTNEKLFF. CDR3 coding DNA: TGTGCCAGTAGTATAGTTCTCGGACAGCCCCCAACTAATGAAAAACTGTTTTTT.

This clone showed up just a few times. The V gene is TRBV5-1, the J gene TRBJ2-3, with 9 bases matching TRBD2. The CDR3 has 16 amino acids. Germline CDR1 is SGHRS and CDR2 is YFSETQ. The J segment lost 3 bases and the V segment lost 0 bases, leaving 5 bases of the junction unmatched. The CDR3 nucleotides read TGCGCCAGCAGCTTGGAACTAGCGGGTCCGACAGATACGCAGTATTTT. Protein sequence: CASSLELAGPTDTQYF.

This clone has only a few counts. This sequence joins TRBV4-1 and TRBJ2-1, with D perhaps given as TRBD1 or TRBD2 (5 bases each). V shed 2 bases and J shed 4 bases, with 12 bases lying between them. The CDR3 sequence is 15 residues long. CDR1 is MGHRA, CDR2 YSYEKL, per germline. This CDR3 reads CASSQHRDEYNEQFF. The CDR3 DNA sequence: TGCGCCAGCAGCCAACACCGGGACGAATACAATGAGCAGTTCTTC.

This clone came up a few times. The V gene is TRBV27, the J gene TRBJ2-1; D remains unclear. Looked up from germline, CDR1 is MNHEY and CDR2 is SMNVEV (reference sequence). This CDR3 spans 15 amino acids. Deletions cut 0 bases from V and 2 bases from J, with 8 bases between. CDR3 residues: CASSLSSVPYNEQFF. The CDR3 nucleotides read TGTGCCAGCAGTTTATCGTCAGTGCCCTACAATGAGCAGTTCTTC.

V gene TRBV19 combines with J gene TRBJ1-5; no definite D call. Trimming pared 3 bases from V and 4 bases from J, leaving 10 bases between. There are 14 residues in the CDR3. CDR1 and CDR2 from the germline V gene are LNHDA and SQIVND (reference sequence). CDR3 DNA sequence: TGTGCCAGTAGTATCAGGTTGGGGAATCAGCCCCAGCATTTT. Translation: CASSIRLGNQPQHF. The full variable domain, completed using reference TRBV19 and TRBJ1-5, is DGGITQSPKYLFRKEGQNVTLSCEQNLNHDAMYWYRQDPGQGLRLIYYSQIVNDFQKGDIAEGYSVSREKKESFPLTVTSAQKNPTAFYLCASSIRLGNQPQHFGDGTRLSIL.

This clone turned up a few times. This chain connects TRBV28 to TRBJ2-7; 8 bases map to TRBD1. Germline-derived CDR1 and CDR2 are MDHEN and SYDVKM. The CDR3 consists of 15 residues. Trimming removed 4 bases from V and 1 base from J; junction bases left unmatched: 6. CDR3 amino acids: CASSSGQGASYEQYF. The CDR3 DNA follows: TGTGCCAGCAGTTCGGGGCAGGGGGCTTCCTACGAGCAGTACTTC. Supplemented by reference TRBV28 and TRBJ2-7, the full variable domain reads DVKVTQSSRYLVKRTGEKVFLECVQDMDHENMFWYRQDPGLGLRLIYFSYDVKMKEKGDIPEGYSVSREKKERFSLILESASTNQTSMYLCASSSGQGASYEQYFGPGTRLTVT.

J is TRBJ1-1 and V is TRBV29-1, with D possibly matching TRBD1 (6 bases). V lost 4 bases to trimming and J lost 2 bases, with 11 bases between them. Germline V gene lookup returns CDR1 SQVTM and CDR2 ANQGSEA. This CDR3 has 13 residues. The CDR3 sequence: CSVGDTVNTEAFF. CDR3 coding DNA: TGCAGCGTTGGGGACACTGTAAACACTGAAGCTTTCTTT.

The chain combines TRBV6-6 with TRBJ1-1, with 10 bases matching TRBD1. The V gene end was trimmed by 0 bases and the J gene end by 4 bases; junction bases not matched to a gene: 5. This CDR3 contains 16 residues. Germline lookup yields CDR1 MNHNY and CDR2 SVGAGI (reference sequence). The CDR3 region is CASSYSGQGWGTEAFF. CDR3 DNA sequence: TGTGCCAGCAGTTACTCGGGACAGGGGTGGGGCACTGAAGCTTTCTTT.

The chain combines TRBV2 with TRBJ2-1, with D tentatively TRBD2 (5 bases). CDR1 and CDR2 from the germline V gene are SNHLY and FYNNEI. Trimming left V 6 bases short and J 6 bases short, with 9 bases between. This CDR3 has 12 residues. The CDR3, as DNA: TGTGCCAGCAGGGACTCGTTCAATGAGCAGTTCTTC. Amino acids: CASRDSFNEQFF.